Below are 2 T cell receptor beta chains sequenced from a single sample in a study of blood T cell repertoires in COVID-19. Generated by immunoSEQ multiplex PCR, the TCRdb table keeps only in-frame clones and is missing some. The sample consists of about 95,000 clones, 75% to 90% of them appearing once. The sample was peripheral blood. These receptors were taken from a man in his fifties or sixties with COVID-19, enrolled during active disease.

The V call is TRBV5-1, the J call TRBJ2-1; 11 positions agree with TRBD1. This CDR3 is built from 15 residues. Unmatched junction bases numbered 1, after V lost 5 bases and J lost 0 bases. Per the germline V gene, CDR1 is SGHRS and CDR2 is YFSETQ. In nucleotides, the CDR3 is TGCGCCAGCAGGGGACAGGGGGACTCCTACAATGAGCAGTTCTTC. This gives the protein CASRGQGDSYNEQFF. The variable domain in full, completed from reference TRBV5-1 and TRBJ2-1, reads KAGVTQTPRYLIKTRGQQVTLSCSPISGHRSVSWYQQTPGQGLQFLFEYFSETQRNKGNFPGRFSGRQFSNSRSEMNVSTLELGDSALYLCASRGQGDSYNEQFFGPGTRLTVL.

J is TRBJ1-2 and V is TRBV5-4; 7 bases fit TRBD1. Germline CDR1 reads SGHNT; CDR2 reads YYREEE (reference sequence). V lost 4 bases to trimming and J lost 8 bases; unmatched junction nucleotides: 5. The CDR3 totals 12 residues. The CDR3 DNA sequence: TGTGCCAGCAGCGACAGGGTCCAGGGCTACACCTTC. Translated, it gives CASSDRVQGYTF. The whole variable domain, filled in from reference TRBV5-4 and TRBJ1-2, reads ETGVTQSPTHLIKTRGQQVTLRCSSQSGHNTVSWYQQALGQGPQFIFQYYREEENGRGNFPPRFSGLQFPNYSSELNVNALELDDSALYLCASSDRVQGYTFGSGTRLTVV.